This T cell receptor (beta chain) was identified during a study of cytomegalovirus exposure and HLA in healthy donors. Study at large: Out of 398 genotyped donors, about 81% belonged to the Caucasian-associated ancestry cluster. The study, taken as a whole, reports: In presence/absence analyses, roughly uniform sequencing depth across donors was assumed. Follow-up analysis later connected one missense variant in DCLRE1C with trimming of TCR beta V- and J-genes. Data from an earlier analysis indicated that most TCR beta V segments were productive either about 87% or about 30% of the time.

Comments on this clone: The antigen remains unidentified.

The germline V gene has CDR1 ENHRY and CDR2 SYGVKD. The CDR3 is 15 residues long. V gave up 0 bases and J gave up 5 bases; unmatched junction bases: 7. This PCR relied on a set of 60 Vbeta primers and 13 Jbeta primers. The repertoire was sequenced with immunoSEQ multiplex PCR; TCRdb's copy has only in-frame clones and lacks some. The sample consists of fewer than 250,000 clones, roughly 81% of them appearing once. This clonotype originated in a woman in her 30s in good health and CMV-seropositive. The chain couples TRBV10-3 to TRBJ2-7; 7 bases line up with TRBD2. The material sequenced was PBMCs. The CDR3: CAISESNLAAHEQYF. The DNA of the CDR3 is TGTGCCATCAGTGAGTCCAACCTAGCGGCGCACGAGCAGTACTTC.